A single sample is the source of the 12 T cell receptor beta chains below, sequenced in a study of CD4+ T cells in melanoma. The protocol was immunoSEQ multiplex PCR, while the TCRdb copy is restricted to in-frame clones and leaves out a portion. The profile shows roughly 150,000 clones, about nine tenths of them singletons. The origin of the receptors is a human donor with melanoma.

This clone was seen just once. V gene TRBV5-4 combines with J gene TRBJ1-1, with 7 bases fitting TRBD1. V shed 4 bases, J shed 0 bases, and the junction held 9 bases outside the gene matches. Germline CDR1 reads SGHNT; CDR2 reads YYREEE (reference sequence). This CDR3 is built from 16 residues. The CDR3 coding sequence is TGTGCCAGCAGCCATCCGGGACAGAGCATGAACACTGAAGCTTTCTTT. It encodes CASSHPGQSMNTEAFF.

The rearrangement links TRBV5-1 to TRBJ2-1, with TRBD2 matching over 10 bases. The CDR3 sequence is 18 residues long. V trimming: 6 bases; J trimming: 1 base; junction bases outside the gene matches: 13. CDR1 is SGHRS, CDR2 YFSETQ, per germline. Here the CDR3 reads CASKDLAGAYNSYNEQFF. In DNA form, the CDR3 reads TGCGCCAGCAAGGATCTAGCGGGGGCGTACAATTCCTACAATGAGCAGTTCTTC.

About this clone itself: The identical CDR3 is also encoded by other nucleotide sequences in the sample. The gene calls are TRBV5-1 and TRBJ2-5; 12 positions match TRBD2. V lost 3 bases to trimming and J lost 5 bases; unmatched junction nucleotides: 2. The CDR3 sequence is 14 residues long. Germline CDR1 is SGHRS and CDR2 is YFSETQ. The CDR3 DNA follows: TGCGCCAGCAGCTCTAGCGGGGGGGAGGAGACCCAGTACTTC. Protein product: CASSSSGGEETQYF.

This sequence joins TRBV18 and TRBJ1-1, with a possible D match to TRBD1 (5 bases). CDR1 and CDR2 from the germline V gene are KGHSH and LQKENI. The V and J ends lost 2 bases and 4 bases respectively, with 17 bases between them. The CDR3 has 16 residues. The CDR3: CASSPGGTIGGTEAFF. CDR3 nucleotide sequence: TGTGCCAGCTCACCAGGAGGGACCATCGGGGGCACTGAAGCTTTCTTT.

The chain combines TRBV6-6 with TRBJ1-5; TRBD1 might be the D (5 bases). The germline V and J ends were trimmed by 0 bases and 4 bases, with 13 bases remaining between them. The CDR3 consists of 16 residues. Germline CDR1 reads MNHNY; CDR2 reads SVGAGI (reference sequence). DNA of the CDR3: TGTGCCAGCAGTTACTCCCTGGGGGTTCGGAATCAGCCCCAGCATTTT. Translating it yields CASSYSLGVRNQPQHF.

The CDR3 loop reads CATSRDDRGRVGGYTF. The CDR3 nucleotides are TGTGCCACCAGCAGAGATGACAGGGGCAGGGTCGGTGGCTACACCTTC. The chain links TRBV15 to TRBJ1-2; 8 nucleotides align to TRBD1. CDR1 LNHNV and CDR2 YYDKDF come from the germline V gene (reference sequence). Unmatched junction bases numbered 10, after V lost 0 bases and J lost 7 bases. The CDR3 has 16 residues.

V is TRBV2 and J is TRBJ1-2; TRBD1 is a possible D gene (6 bases). This CDR3 has 15 residues. V was cut by 6 bases and J by 4 bases, with 18 bases left in between. Germline lookup yields CDR1 SNHLY and CDR2 FYNNEI. The CDR3 nucleotides are TGTGCCAGCAGCGAAACAGGGTCCCCGGGCTATGGCTACACCTTC. Translation: CASSETGSPGYGYTF.

The rearrangement joins TRBV18 to TRBJ1-2; no firm D call. The CDR3 has 14 residues. V gave up 0 bases and J gave up 6 bases, with 11 bases separating them. Germline CDR1 reads KGHSH; CDR2 reads LQKENI. The CDR3 loop reads CASSPPDREDGYTF. CDR3 bases: TGTGCCAGCTCACCACCGGATAGGGAGGATGGCTACACCTTC.

The chain combines TRBV6-4 with TRBJ2-1; 13 bases are shared with TRBD2. The CDR3 consists of 15 residues. Germline lookup yields CDR1 MRHNA and CDR2 SNTAGT. The trim removed 8 bases at V and 6 bases at J, leaving 7 bases unmatched. The CDR3 bases are TGTGCCAGCGCGTTACTAGCGGGGGGGCCCAATGAGCAGTTCTTC. Amino acids: CASALLAGGPNEQFF.

The V gene is TRBV5-1, the J gene TRBJ1-3, with D perhaps TRBD1 (5 bases). The CDR3 has 15 residues. Germline lookup yields CDR1 SGHRS and CDR2 YFSETQ. The germline V and J ends were trimmed by 0 bases and 0 bases, with 7 bases remaining between them. The CDR3 DNA follows: TGCGCCAGCAGCTTGGACAGGTACTCTGGAAACACCATATATTTT. Amino acids: CASSLDRYSGNTIYF. Complete variable domain (other parts from reference TRBV5-1 and TRBJ1-3): KAGVTQTPRYLIKTRGQQVTLSCSPISGHRSVSWYQQTPGQGLQFLFEYFSETQRNKGNFPGRFSGRQFSNSRSEMNVSTLELGDSALYLCASSLDRYSGNTIYFGEGSWLTVV.

V gene TRBV19 combines with J gene TRBJ2-7; TRBD1 matches at 9 bases. This CDR3 has 14 amino acids. Trimming took 6 bases from V and 3 from J; bases not matched to a gene: 6. Germline V CDR1 and CDR2: LNHDA, SQIVND (reference sequence). The CDR3 DNA follows: TGTGCCAGTAGAACGACAGGGGGAGACTACGAGCAGTACTTC. Translating gives CASRTTGGDYEQYF.

V is TRBV15 and J is TRBJ1-2; D remains unclear. The CDR3 is 16 amino acids. Germline V gene data show CDR1 as LNHNV and CDR2 as YYDKDF (reference sequence). The V end was cut by 0 bases, the J end by 8 bases, with 19 bases between. The CDR3 DNA follows: TGTGCCACCAGCAGAGATACGCCGACCGTAGGTGGCGGCTACACCTTC. Protein sequence: CATSRDTPTVGGGYTF.